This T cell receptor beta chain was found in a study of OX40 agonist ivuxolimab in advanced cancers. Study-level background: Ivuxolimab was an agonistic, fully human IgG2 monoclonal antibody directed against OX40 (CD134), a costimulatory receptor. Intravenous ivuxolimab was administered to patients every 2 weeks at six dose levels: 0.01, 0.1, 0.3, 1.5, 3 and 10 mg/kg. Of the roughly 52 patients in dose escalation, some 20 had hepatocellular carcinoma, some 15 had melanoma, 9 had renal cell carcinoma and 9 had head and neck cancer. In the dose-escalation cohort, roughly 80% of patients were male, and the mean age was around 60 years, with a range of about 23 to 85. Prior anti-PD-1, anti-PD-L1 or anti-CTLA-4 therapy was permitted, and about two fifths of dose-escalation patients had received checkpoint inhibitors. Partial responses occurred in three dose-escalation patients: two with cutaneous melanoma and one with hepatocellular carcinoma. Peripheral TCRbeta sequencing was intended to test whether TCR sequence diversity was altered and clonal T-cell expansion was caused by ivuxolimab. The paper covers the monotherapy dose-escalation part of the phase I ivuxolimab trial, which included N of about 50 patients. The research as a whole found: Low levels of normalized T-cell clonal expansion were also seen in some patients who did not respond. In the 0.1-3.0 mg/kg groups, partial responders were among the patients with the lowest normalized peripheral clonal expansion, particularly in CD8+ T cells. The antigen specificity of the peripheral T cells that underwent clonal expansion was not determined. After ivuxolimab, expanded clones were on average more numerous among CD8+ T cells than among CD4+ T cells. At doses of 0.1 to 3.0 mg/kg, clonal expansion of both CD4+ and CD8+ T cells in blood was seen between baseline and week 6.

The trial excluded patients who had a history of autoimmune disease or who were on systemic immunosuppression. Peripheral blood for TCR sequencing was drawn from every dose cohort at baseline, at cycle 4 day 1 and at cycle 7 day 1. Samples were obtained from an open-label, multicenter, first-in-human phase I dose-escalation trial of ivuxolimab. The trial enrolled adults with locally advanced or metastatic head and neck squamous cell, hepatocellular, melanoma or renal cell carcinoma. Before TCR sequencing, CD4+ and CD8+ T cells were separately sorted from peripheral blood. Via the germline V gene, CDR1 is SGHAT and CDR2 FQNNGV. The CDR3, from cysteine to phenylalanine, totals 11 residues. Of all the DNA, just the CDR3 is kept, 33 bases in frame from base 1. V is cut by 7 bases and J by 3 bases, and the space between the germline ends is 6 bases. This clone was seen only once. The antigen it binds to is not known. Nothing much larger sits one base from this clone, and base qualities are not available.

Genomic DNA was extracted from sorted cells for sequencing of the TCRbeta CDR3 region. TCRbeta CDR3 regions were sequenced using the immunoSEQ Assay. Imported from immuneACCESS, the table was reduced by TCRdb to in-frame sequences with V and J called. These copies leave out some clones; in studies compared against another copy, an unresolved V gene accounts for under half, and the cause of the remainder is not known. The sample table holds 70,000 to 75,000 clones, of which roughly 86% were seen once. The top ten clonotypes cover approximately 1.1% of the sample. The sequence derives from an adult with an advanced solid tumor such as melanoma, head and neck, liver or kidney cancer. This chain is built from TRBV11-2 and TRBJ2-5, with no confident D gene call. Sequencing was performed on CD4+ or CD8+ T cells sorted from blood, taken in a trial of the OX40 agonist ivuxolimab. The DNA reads TGTGCCAGCACCACCAAAGAGACCCAGTACTTC. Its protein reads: CASTTKETQYF.